This T cell receptor beta chain stems from a study of T cells in Graves' hyperthyroidism and ophthalmopathy. About the research overall: Before treatment of any kind, peripheral blood was taken at initial diagnosis.

Template material for amplifying TCR beta CDR3 regions consisted of RNA transcripts. The HTBI primer set drove a first-round RT-PCR of the TCR CDR3. TCRdb analysed the multiplex PCR reads with MiXCR anew, one entry per CDR3 protein. This table holds 600,000 to 750,000 distinct CDR3 sequences, 15% to 20% found once. A remark on this clonotype: What it binds is not known.

General study findings and limits: Separation of ophthalmopathy from stable hyperthyroidism was achieved by a 13 V-J model. Peripheral blood also featured most of the thyroid clonotypes expanded above 0.001.

Newly diagnosed hyperthyroidism, duration under 2 months, in patients aged 18 to 65. From germline, CDR1 is KGHDR and CDR2 SFDVKD. Losses at the gene ends were 5 bases for V and 5 bases for J; bases not matched to a gene: 10. The CDR3 consists of 16 residues. The clonotype comes from a man aged 45-65 years with Graves' hyperthyroidism. The chain uses TRBV24-1 and TRBJ2-1; 8 positions match TRBD2. Sequenced sample: blood. In DNA, the CDR3 is TGTGCCACCAGTGCCCACGGGGGGGACGAGGACAATGAGCAGTTCTTC. Translated: CATSAHGGDEDNEQFF.